Following are 20 T cell receptor beta chains from one sample sequenced in a study of control samples from healthy donors and cancer patients. Only in-frame clones appear in the TCRdb table, and some are missing; sequencing was by immunoSEQ multiplex PCR. Counted here are over 150,000 clones, approximately 90% occurring once; the ten biggest clones make up around 1.5%. The sequencing input was blood. Every receptor here comes from a man aged 30 to 45 in good health.

The rearrangement links TRBV4-1 to TRBJ1-3, with no clear D. This CDR3 region has 14 residues. V was clipped by 1 base and J by 4 bases, with 8 bases between them. CDR1 is MGHRA, CDR2 YSYEKL, per germline. CDR3 bases: TGCGCCAGCAGCCAAGCCGGCAGAGGAAACACCATATATTTT. Translation gives CASSQAGRGNTIYF.

The rearrangement links TRBV6-6 to TRBJ2-1; 7 bases fit TRBD1. The CDR3 has 14 residues. CDR1 is MNHNY and CDR2 is SVGAGI in the germline V gene (reference sequence). After removal of 3 bases from V and 6 bases from J, the junction contained 5 bases not matched to a gene. DNA of the CDR3: TGTGCCAGCAGTTATGTGACAGGGCCCAATGAGCAGTTCTTC. It encodes CASSYVTGPNEQFF.

This rearrangement joins TRBV2 to TRBJ2-7; maybe TRBD1 (5 bases). The CDR3 sequence is 11 residues long. The ends were cut back, 8 bases at V and 0 bases at J, with 5 bases in the middle. Germline CDR1 SNHLY, CDR2 FYNNEI. The CDR3 DNA sequence: TGTGCCAGCGGGGCCTCCTACGAGCAGTACTTC. Residues: CASGASYEQYF.

The chain joins TRBV7-2 to TRBJ2-7; D gene uncertain. The CDR3 totals 15 residues. Trimming pared 5 bases from V and 2 bases from J, leaving 16 bases between. Looked up from germline, CDR1 is SGHTA and CDR2 is FQGNSA. The CDR3 DNA sequence: TGTGCCAGCAGCCCTGCCCCAGGATTAACCTACGAGCAGTACTTC. It translates to CASSPAPGLTYEQYF. The full variable domain, in which reference TRBV7-2 and TRBJ2-7 provide the parts outside the CDR3, is GAGVSQSPSNKVTEKGKDVELRCDPISGHTALYWYRQSLGQGLEFLIYFQGNSAPDKSGLPSDRFSAERTGGSVSTLTIQRTQQEDSAVYLCASSPAPGLTYEQYFGPGTRLTVT.

The chain recombines TRBV6-5 with TRBJ1-2; 7 bases map to TRBD1. Germline V gene lookup returns CDR1 MNHEY and CDR2 SVGAGI. V lost 0 bases, J lost 4 bases, and 5 bases stayed unmatched. This CDR3 is 15 amino acids long. The CDR3, as DNA: TGTGCCAGCAGTTACTCCTCGACAGGGCGCTATGGCTACACCTTC. It encodes CASSYSSTGRYGYTF.

The CDR3 DNA follows: TGTGCCAGCAGGTTAGGCGGGAGGTCCTACGAGCAGTACTTC. Translation: CASRLGGRSYEQYF. The genes are TRBV28 and TRBJ2-7, with TRBD2 matching 8 bases. The CDR3 is 14 residues long. The ends lost 6 bases at V and 1 base at J; junction bases unmatched: 5. In germline, CDR1 is MDHEN, CDR2 SYDVKM. The whole variable domain, remainder taken from reference TRBV28 and TRBJ2-7, is DVKVTQSSRYLVKRTGEKVFLECVQDMDHENMFWYRQDPGLGLRLIYFSYDVKMKEKGDIPEGYSVSREKKERFSLILESASTNQTSMYLCASRLGGRSYEQYFGPGTRLTVT.

This chain connects TRBV21-1 to TRBJ2-1; TRBD2 is taken as the D call from the table, unchecked against the DNA. TRBV21-1 is a listed pseudogene. The CDR3 totals 16 residues. The DNA of the CDR3 is TGTGCCAGCAGCACGACTAGCGCCAGCTCCTACAATGAGCAGTTCTTC. It encodes CASSTTSASSYNEQFF.

The chain is built from TRBV20-1 and TRBJ1-2; D gene ambiguous. Trimming removed 0 bases from V and 8 bases from J, with 4 bases in between. There are 10 residues in the CDR3. Per germline, CDR1 DFQATT and CDR2 SNEGSKA (reference sequence). The CDR3 region is CSAREGGYTF. CDR3 nucleotide sequence: TGCAGTGCTAGAGAGGGCGGCTACACCTTC.

The chain employs TRBV5-5 and TRBJ2-6; 7 bases fit TRBD1. J was trimmed by 0 bases and V by 0 bases; bases with no gene match: 3. Germline V lookup: CDR1 SGHKS, CDR2 YYEKEE (reference sequence). The CDR3 sequence is 17 residues long. The CDR3 sequence is CASSLGTGVSGANVLTF. The CDR3, as DNA: TGTGCCAGCAGCTTGGGGACAGGCGTCTCTGGGGCCAACGTCCTGACTTTC.

The rearrangement uses TRBV18 and TRBJ2-2; 8 bases align to TRBD1. The CDR3 length is 14 residues. Germline values: CDR1 KGHSH, CDR2 LQKENI. V was clipped by 6 bases and J by 6 bases; unmatched bases: 6. CDR3 sequence (DNA): TGTGCCAGCTCCCCTGGACAGGGCCCCGGGGAGCTGTTTTTT. Its translation is CASSPGQGPGELFF.

The CDR3, as DNA: TGTGCCAGCAGCGAAACCGGGACAGGGGGCGCATTTCGGGGCTACACCTTC. Protein: CASSETGTGGAFRGYTF. The chain has TRBV6-1 and TRBJ1-2; 12 bases are a match to TRBD1. CDR1 is MNHNS, CDR2 SASEGT, per germline. V shed 6 bases, J shed 8 bases, and the junction held 16 bases outside the gene matches. This CDR3 region has 17 residues.

The V call is TRBV5-1, the J call TRBJ2-7, with 7 bases matching TRBD1. Germline V gene lookup returns CDR1 SGHRS and CDR2 YFSETQ. V dropped 1 base and J dropped 4; count of bases not matched to a gene: 2. The CDR3 has 13 amino acids. CDR3 sequence: CASSLTGDYEQYF. CDR3 coding DNA: TGCGCCAGCAGCTTGACAGGGGATTACGAGCAGTACTTC.

The chain links TRBV2 to TRBJ1-5; D possibly corresponds to TRBD1 (5 bases). The CDR3 contains 13 residues. V was shortened by 7 bases and J by 4 bases, with 11 bases between the two germline ends. Germline V lookup: CDR1 SNHLY, CDR2 FYNNEI. CDR3 DNA: TGTGCCAGCACCAGGGAAGTAAATCAGCCCCAGCATTTT. Protein sequence: CASTREVNQPQHF.

V gene TRBV30 combines with J gene TRBJ2-1, with D possibly TRBD2 on 6 matching bases. The length of the CDR3 is 15 residues. Between the trimmed V and J ends, which lost 0 bases and 8 bases, there was a span of 17 bases. Germline V gene sequence: CDR1 GTSNPN, CDR2 SVGIG (reference sequence). The CDR3 protein is CAWSVRGTLLDEQFF. The DNA for the CDR3 is TGTGCCTGGAGTGTACGTGGGACTCTACTCGATGAGCAGTTCTTC.

This chain connects TRBV30 to TRBJ2-3, with 8 nucleotides matching TRBD2. V shed 0 bases, J shed 3 bases, and the junction held 17 bases outside the gene matches. The CDR3 sequence is 19 residues long. Germline loops: CDR1 GTSNPN, CDR2 SVGIG (reference sequence). DNA of the CDR3: TGTGCCTGGAGTGTAGGTCCGGGGGGGCTAACCATCCGAACAGATACGCAGTATTTT. Translation gives CAWSVGPGGLTIRTDTQYF.

V and J are TRBV2 and TRBJ2-3; D possibly corresponds to TRBD2 (6 bases). Germline V gives CDR1 SNHLY, CDR2 FYNNEI. V lost 6 bases and J 4 bases, leaving 14 bases between the germline ends. The CDR3 length is 14 residues. This CDR3 is CASSDWDSADTQYF. The CDR3 coding sequence is TGTGCCAGCAGCGACTGGGACTCAGCAGATACGCAGTATTTT.

This sequence joins TRBV4-1 and TRBJ2-5; 7 bases map to TRBD2. Germline V gene data show CDR1 as MGHRA and CDR2 as YSYEKL. J was trimmed by 4 bases and V by 4 bases; bases with no gene match: 6. This CDR3 region has 14 residues. CDR3 coding DNA: TGCGCCAGCAGCCCAGAAGGGAGGGCAGAGACCCAGTACTTC. Translation gives CASSPEGRAETQYF.

The CDR3 nucleotides are TGTGCCAGCAGTTACAGCGGGCTAGCGAACAATGAGCAGTTCTTC. It translates to CASSYSGLANNEQFF. The gene calls are TRBV6-2 or TRBV6-3 and TRBJ2-1; TRBD2 is a possible D gene (6 bases). The CDR3 extends over 15 amino acids. The germline V and J ends were trimmed by 2 bases and 5 bases, with 13 bases remaining between them. Germline V gene data show CDR1 as MNHEY and CDR2 as SVGEGT.

The CDR3, as DNA: TGCGCCAGCAGCTTTCAGGGGGCCGTCGAAGAGACCCAGTACTTC. This encodes CASSFQGAVEETQYF. The rearrangement joins TRBV5-1 to TRBJ2-5; 8 bases are a match to TRBD1. This CDR3 comprises 15 residues. Germline-derived CDR1 and CDR2 are SGHRS and YFSETQ. Unmatched junction bases numbered 6, after V lost 2 bases and J lost 3 bases. The variable domain in full, completed from reference TRBV5-1 and TRBJ2-5, reads KAGVTQTPRYLIKTRGQQVTLSCSPISGHRSVSWYQQTPGQGLQFLFEYFSETQRNKGNFPGRFSGRQFSNSRSEMNVSTLELGDSALYLCASSFQGAVEETQYFGPGTRLLVL.

The rearrangement links TRBV28 to TRBJ1-5; a possible D gene is TRBD1 (5 bases). Trimming cost V 3 bases and J 1 base, with 16 bases left between them. Germline CDR1 MDHEN, CDR2 SYDVKM. The length of the CDR3 is 17 residues. The CDR3 region has the DNA TGTGCCAGCAGTTTTAAGGCAGGTTGGGGGAGCAATCAGCCCCAGCATTTT. It encodes CASSFKAGWGSNQPQHF.